Following are 18 T cell receptor beta chains from one sample sequenced in a study of blood T cells in healthy people across ages (dated by TCRdb to between 2014 and 2017). The library was generated by 5' RACE. Instrument on record: Illumina HiSeq 2500. A second about 7 to 12 cycle PCR used a sample-barcoded 5' primer and a J-beta primer mix. TCRdb applied fastp at Q25 and MiXCR to the public reads, then kept only in-frame beta chains. Duplicate CDR3 protein sequences are folded into a single record with the most common DNA and genes. Across this sample there are about 1.5 million distinct CDR3 sequences, with 35% to 45% seen only once. The ten top clones hold under 5% of the sample. Sequences were obtained from blood. The receptors shown here come from a woman aged 18 to 35 in good health.

This clonotype was counted between two and nine times. This chain uses TRBV6-1 with TRBJ2-3; either TRBD1 or TRBD2 may supply D (5 bases each). CDR3 size: 12 residues. V lost 2 bases, J lost 8 bases, and 8 bases lay in between. Germline CDR1 reads MNHNS; CDR2 reads SASEGT. DNA for the CDR3: TGTGCCAGCAGTGAAATCGGGACTACGCAGTATTTT. It encodes CASSEIGTTQYF.

This chain joins TRBV2 and TRBJ1-6, with a tentative D call TRBD1 (6 bases). The CDR3 totals 15 residues. CDR1 is SNHLY and CDR2 is FYNNEI in the germline V gene. V dropped 5 bases and J dropped 4 bases, with 12 bases sitting between them. The CDR3 coding sequence is TGTGCCAGCAGTCAACAGGGACATTATAATTCACCCCTCCACTTT. Amino acids: CASSQQGHYNSPLHF. Combining the CDR3 with reference TRBV2 and TRBJ1-6 gives the whole variable domain EPEVTQTPSHQVTQMGQEVILRCVPISNHLYFYWYRQILGQKVEFLVSFYNNEISEKSEIFDDQFSVERPDGSNFTLKIRSTKLEDSAMYFCASSQQGHYNSPLHFGNGTRLTVT.

Details on this clonotype: The CDR3 does not end in the conserved phenylalanine or tryptophan, so this is likely a read error. The V call is TRBV29-1, the J call TRBJ2-2, with 7 bases aligning to TRBD1. This CDR3 has 13 amino acids. The germline gives CDR1 SQVTM, CDR2 ANQGSEA. V gave up 4 bases and J gave up 5 bases; unmatched junction bases: 4. The DNA of the CDR3 is TGCAGCGTTGTCAGGGGGTATACCGGGGAGCTGTTTTTA. Its protein is CSVVRGYTGELFL.

This clonotype was observed a handful of times. This sequence joins TRBV28 and TRBJ2-5; D might be TRBD2 (6 bases). Trimming shortened V by 5 bases and J by 2 bases, and 15 bases separated the two germline ends. This CDR3 comprises 15 residues. Germline V lookup: CDR1 MDHEN, CDR2 SYDVKM. DNA for the CDR3: TGTGCCAGCAGTCATCACGGGCGGGGTCAAGAGACCCAGTACTTC. It translates to CASSHHGRGQETQYF.

A single count supports this clonotype. The chain links TRBV12-3 or TRBV12-4 to TRBJ2-3; the D is unclear. The CDR3 is made up of 16 amino acids. The ends were cut back, 7 bases at V and 4 bases at J, with 21 bases in the middle. CDR3 sequence reads: CASTQHRYAASDTQYF. The CDR3 coding sequence is TGTGCCAGCACCCAGCACAGATACGCAGCATCAGATACGCAGTATTTT.

This clonotype was counted between two and nine times. This chain joins TRBV30 and TRBJ2-5, with no clear D. This CDR3 has 12 residues. V lost 5 bases, J lost 11 bases, and 18 bases lay in between. CDR1 and CDR2 from the germline V gene are GTSNPN and SVGIG (reference sequence). CDR3 in amino acids: CAWVGPSDEQYF. The CDR3 DNA reads TGTGCCTGGGTCGGCCCCTCCGATGAGCAGTACTTC.

Remarks on this clonotype: One junction end disagrees with the germline gene, perhaps due to a read error. The rearrangement uses TRBV9 and TRBJ1-1; tentatively, D is TRBD1 (5 bases). CDR3 length: 13 residues. CDR1 is SGDLS and CDR2 is YYNGEE in the germline V gene. The CDR3 bases are TGTGCCAGAAGCGTCGGGGGTAACACTGAAGCTTTCTTT. Amino acids: CARSVGGNTEAFF.

V usage is TRBV3-1 and J usage is TRBJ1-2; D not certain. The V gene lost 1 base and the J gene lost 7 bases, with 16 bases spanning the gap. Germline V lookup: CDR1 LGHDT, CDR2 YNNKEL (reference sequence). CDR3 length: 15 residues. CDR3: CASSQVIDPFGGYTF. CDR3 nucleotide sequence: TGTGCCAGCAGCCAAGTTATCGACCCCTTTGGTGGCTACACCTTC.

The gene calls are TRBV20-1 and TRBJ2-1, with 9 bases fitting TRBD2. The J call is in doubt because the DNA end fits TRBJ2-7 better. Looked up from germline, CDR1 is DFQATT and CDR2 is SNEGSKA (reference sequence). The CDR3 is 15 residues long. The CDR3 DNA sequence: TGCAGTGCTAGAGCGAGTAGCGGGGGATACAATGAGCAGTACTTC. Translation: CSARASSGGYNEQYF.

This chain connects TRBV2 to TRBJ1-4; D ambiguous. CDR1 is SNHLY, CDR2 FYNNEI, per germline. CDR3 size: 13 residues. The ends were cut back, 5 bases at V and 1 base at J, with 5 bases in the middle. The CDR3 nucleotides read TGTGCCAGCAGTAGGGAAACTAATGAAAAACTGTTTTTT. This translates into CASSRETNEKLFF.

The CDR3 bases are TGTGCCAGCAGCAAAGTGGGACAGGGTTGGCGCAATCAGCCCCAGCATTTT. Its translation: CASSKVGQGWRNQPQHF. The chain has TRBV21-1 and TRBJ1-5; the table's D call TRBD1 went unverified against the DNA. TRBV21-1 constitutes a pseudogene. The CDR3 spans 17 residues.

This chain connects TRBV7-9 to TRBJ2-1; D is unresolved. Per germline, CDR1 SEHNR and CDR2 FQNEAQ (reference sequence). The V and J ends lost 5 bases and 7 bases respectively, with 3 bases between them. The length of the CDR3 is 10 residues. CDR3: CASSTNEQFF. The CDR3 DNA follows: TGTGCCAGCAGCACAAATGAGCAGTTCTTC.

This clonotype was seen more than once but under ten times. The chain couples TRBV5-6 to TRBJ2-7; possibly TRBD1 for D (5 bases). V lost 2 bases to trimming and J lost 3 bases, with 12 bases between them. This CDR3 is built from 14 residues. CDR1 and CDR2 (germline): SGHDT, YYEEEE. The CDR3 region is CASSLLRQYYEQYF. CDR3 nucleotides: TGTGCCAGCAGCTTATTGAGACAGTACTACGAGCAGTACTTC.

V and J are TRBV2 and TRBJ2-1; 7 bases are shared with TRBD2. Trimming cost V 3 bases and J 8 bases; bases outside gene matches: 10. CDR3 size: 15 residues. The germline gives CDR1 SNHLY, CDR2 FYNNEI. CDR3 sequence (DNA): TGTGCCAGCAGTGAGGAGACTAGCCCCCTGGATGAGCAGTTCTTC. Residues: CASSEETSPLDEQFF.

The chain is built from TRBV9 and TRBJ2-5; D remains ambiguous. CDR3 length: 12 residues. Trimming removed 4 bases at V and 5 bases at J, with 9 bases between. CDR1 and CDR2 (germline): SGDLS, YYNGEE. In DNA, the CDR3 is TGTGCCAGCAGCCCAGACATGGAGACCCAGTACTTC. Encoded protein: CASSPDMETQYF. The full variable domain, completed using reference TRBV9 and TRBJ2-5, is DSGVTQTPKHLITATGQRVTLRCSPRSGDLSVYWYQQSLDQGLQFLIQYYNGEERAKGNILERFSAQQFPDLHSELNLSSLELGDSALYFCASSPDMETQYFGPGTRLLVL.

The V gene is TRBV7-8, the J gene TRBJ1-2; maybe TRBD1 (5 bases). In germline, CDR1 is SGHVS, CDR2 FQNEAQ. Between the trimmed V and J ends, which lost 2 bases and 5 bases, there was a span of 15 bases. This CDR3 has 15 amino acids. For the CDR3, the DNA is TGTGCCAGCAGCTTATCCCTATCCTGGGGGTATGGCTACACCTTC. This gives the protein CASSLSLSWGYGYTF.

This clonotype was counted between two and nine times. V gene TRBV7-2 combines with J gene TRBJ2-5; 9 bases align to TRBD2. Trimming cost V 1 base and J 1 base; bases outside gene matches: 7. The germline V gene encodes CDR1 SGHTA and CDR2 FQGNSA. This CDR3 contains 17 residues. CDR3: CASSLGRSGGVQETQYF. The CDR3 DNA reads TGTGCCAGCAGCTTAGGGCGTAGCGGGGGAGTCCAAGAGACCCAGTACTTC.

This clonotype came up a few times. An end of the junction does not agree with germline; a read error may underlie this. The chain employs TRBV7-3 and TRBJ1-1; D ambiguous. Germline V lookup: CDR1 SGHTA, CDR2 FQGTGA. The CDR3 is 13 residues long. For the CDR3, the DNA is TGTGCCAGCAGCATAACCGTGACCGGGGAAGCTTTCTTT. This codes for CASSITVTGEAFF.